Listed here is a single T cell receptor beta chain. Its target is unknown. Some clones are missing from TCRdb's copy, which holds only in-frame ones; the method was immunoSEQ multiplex PCR. The sample records roughly 38,000 clones, around 82% being singletons. The time point is: week 47, end of study. Each dose of the vaccine consisted of 300 ug of mutant IDH1 20-mer peptide, with topical imiquimod. Donors harbored newly found WHO grade 3 or 4 IDH1-mutant, ATRX-lost astrocytomas. These data are taken from a study of a mutant IDH1 vaccine in newly diagnosed glioma. Germline assignment: CDR1 SGHTA and CDR2 FQGNSA. The length of the CDR3 is 14 residues. Deletions cut 1 base from V and 0 bases from J, with 4 bases between.

This clonotype originated in a man younger than 30 with glioma. Some clones in this sample may be carry-over from other donors' samples. The material was PBMCs, obtained from a glioma patient whose treatment included an IDH1 peptide vaccine. The gene calls are TRBV7-2 and TRBJ1-3; no firm D call. The CDR3 protein is CASSLDSSGNTIYF. In DNA form, the CDR3 reads TGTGCCAGCAGCTTAGACAGCTCTGGAAACACCATATATTTT.